This TCR beta chain was sequenced during a study of PD-1 blockade in mismatch repair-deficient tumors. Using immunoSEQ multiplex PCR, the repertoire was profiled, and TCRdb retains in-frame clones only, with some absent. The sample includes 35,000 to 45,000 clones, around 84% of them seen just once. V lost 1 base, J lost 4 bases, and 10 bases lay in between. Germline V gene lookup returns CDR1 GTSNPN and CDR2 SVGIG (reference sequence). The CDR3 runs to 13 residues. TCRs were sequenced from three patients responding to pembrolizumab. The rearrangement uses TRBV30 and TRBJ1-1, with unresolved D. This material consisted of peripheral blood, taken 76 weeks after starting pembrolizumab. This TCR derives from an adult with mismatch repair-deficient cancer. The CDR3 nucleotides read TGTGCCTGGAGTGCTAGGGCGAGCACTGAAGCTTTCTTT. Residues: CAWSARASTEAFF.